Detailed here is one TCR beta chain. The ends were cut back, 0 bases at V and 6 bases at J, with 12 bases in the middle. This CDR3 is 14 amino acids long. The germline V gene encodes CDR1 SGDLS and CDR2 YYNGEE. These data are taken from a study of blood T cell repertoires in COVID-19. About the study: Specimens from acute and convalescent COVID-19 originated in the United States, Italy and Spain. Sources were T cells, B-cell-depleted T cells, or PBMCs; the material itself was cDNA or gDNA.

Per the study methods: It was from reference gene primer amplification that nucleated cell counts were estimated. The data were produced by immunoSEQ multiplex PCR, yet TCRdb's version contains in-frame clones alone and is incomplete. V and J calls and clone size follow that table, whereas D and trimming were derived from the DNA. Of some 200,000 clones listed, 80% are singletons. Sequencing was carried out using peripheral blood. The receptor was isolated from a human donor in a cohort sampled during active COVID-19. The rearrangement links TRBV9 to TRBJ1-1, with a tentative D call TRBD1 (6 bases). CDR3 DNA: TGTGCCAGCAGCGTAGAGGGGGGGGCCGCTGAAGCTTTCTTT. Amino acid sequence: CASSVEGGAAEAFF.